The sequence of this TCR beta chain was determined in a study of blood T cell repertoires in COVID-19. The data were produced by immunoSEQ multiplex PCR, yet TCRdb's version contains in-frame clones alone and is incomplete. This table holds around 260,000 clones, around four fifths found once. J gave up 3 bases and V 8 bases, and 7 bases lay outside the gene matches. Germline-derived CDR1 and CDR2 are MNHEY and SVGAGI. This CDR3 spans 14 amino acids. This sequence originates from a man aged 55 to 69 who had recovered from COVID-19. Sequenced: peripheral blood. The chain has TRBV6-5 and TRBJ2-3; 8 bases agree with TRBD2. CDR3 bases: TGTGCCAGCCCAGCGGGGGTATCGACAGATACGCAGTATTTT. The encoded protein is CASPAGVSTDTQYF.